Sequencing of this TCR beta chain was carried out in a study of cytomegalovirus exposure and HLA in healthy donors. Study observations and caveats: Later analysis suggested most CMV-associated TCR beta chains were HLA-restricted. Sequencing likely produced, as an artifact, a cluster of highly shared sequence variants. When analyzed later, a missense DCLRE1C variant was found to be linked to TCR beta V- and J-gene trimming.

To note about this clone: Its cognate antigen is unknown.

The PCR was carried out with 60 Vbeta primers and 13 Jbeta primers. Sequenced by immunoSEQ multiplex PCR; TCRdb stores in-frame clones only, minus some. The table has 200,000 or so clones, 80% to 90% seen once; the top ten hold about 3.1%. The source is a man aged 30-40 years in good health and CMV-seronegative. Sequenced: PBMCs.

The DNA for the CDR3 is TGTGCCAGTAGTAACGCGGGGGGTCACAATGAGCAGTTCTTC. It codes for CASSNAGGHNEQFF. The chain is built from TRBV19 and TRBJ2-1; 8 bases are a match to TRBD2. V was clipped by 4 bases and J by 5 bases; unmatched bases: 4. The CDR3 runs to 14 residues. Germline V CDR1 and CDR2: LNHDA, SQIVND (reference sequence).